The following is a TCR beta chain sequence with its context. Germline CDR1 reads SNHLY; CDR2 reads FYNNEI. Trimming cost V 5 bases and J 0 bases, with 13 bases left between them. This CDR3 contains 16 residues. Across about 22 US areas, participants ranged in age from 18 to 89 years. Each recovered donor of Cohort 3 presented with two negative PCRs, clearance, or symptom resolution. This sample stems from a study of blood T cell repertoires in COVID-19. Background on the study: COVID-19 samples from acute and convalescent phases originated in the United States, Italy and Spain.

Libraries were prepared by immunoSEQ multiplex PCR; TCRdb keeps only in-frame clonotypes and omits some of them. Of about 270,000 clones in the sample, approximately 92% were seen once. Input material: PBMCs or T cells enriched from blood (not recorded which). The gene calls are TRBV2 and TRBJ2-2; tentatively, D is TRBD2 (6 bases). The receptor comes from a woman aged 18 to 35 who had recovered from COVID-19. The CDR3 spells CASSKNGGANTGELFF. The CDR3 coding sequence is TGTGCCAGCAGTAAGAACGGGGGAGCGAACACCGGGGAGCTGTTTTTT.